This T cell receptor (beta chain) was sequenced in a study of cytomegalovirus exposure and HLA in healthy donors. Whole-study results and caveats: TCR association rates varied by HLA locus in a later analysis, with DRB1 highest and HLA-C lowest. Using a false discovery rate of 0.05, a later analysis showed that 15,000 to 20,000 TCR beta sequences were associated with HLA alleles. Prior analysis indicated that the majority of TCR beta V segments exhibited productivity approximately 87% or approximately 30% of the time.

The PCR ran on 60 Vbeta and 13 Jbeta primers. Sequenced by immunoSEQ multiplex PCR; TCRdb stores in-frame clones only, minus some. The sample has some 100,000 clones, 65% to 85% seen once; the top ten hold 10%. Comments on this clone: Its antigen remains unknown.

Sequencing was carried out using PBMCs. This clonotype was sampled from a man between 50 and 59 years old in good health and CMV-seronegative.

CDR3 sequence reads: CASGEVGTNEKLFF. CDR3 nucleotides: TGTGCCAGCGGCGAGGTCGGAACTAATGAAAAACTGTTTTTT. V gene TRBV6-5 combines with J gene TRBJ1-4; no clear D. Germline lookup yields CDR1 MNHEY and CDR2 SVGAGI. Deletions cut 8 bases from V and 1 base from J, with 11 bases between. The CDR3 loop spans 14 amino acids.